This T cell receptor beta chain was sequenced in a study of technical replicates of blood from several donors. Method: immunoSEQ multiplex PCR; TCRdb's copy keeps in-frame clones and lacks some. This repertoire shows under 95,000 clones, roughly 94% found once; its top ten account for roughly 0.23%. V was clipped by 0 bases and J by 8 bases, with 21 bases between them. There are 17 residues in the CDR3. The germline gives CDR1 SGDLS, CDR2 YYNGEE. This clonotype was sampled from a human donor in good health. The chain is built from TRBV9 and TRBJ2-4, with D tentatively TRBD2 (6 bases). The specimen sequenced was T cells isolated from PBMCs. CDR3 loop: CASSVGQTLTGGDIQYF. In DNA form, the CDR3 reads TGTGCCAGCAGCGTAGGGCAGACATTGACCGGCGGGGACATTCAGTACTTC.